This is a list of T cell receptor beta chains from one sample in a study of identical twins. Each CDR3 protein gets one entry after TCRdb re-called the 5' RACE reads with MiXCR. Here the sample spans around 100,000 distinct CDR3 sequences, just under 6% being singletons. The material sequenced was memory T cells sorted from blood. The receptors were sampled from a woman between 45 and 65 years old in good health. CDR3s include the opening cysteine and the closing phenylalanine or tryptophan. The D gene is left open where the match is weak. Size tells how often a clone was seen (once, few, many) or the class of an expanded clone, and some rows leave it out.

many	.	TRBJ1-3	TRBV11-2	CASSGSGTFGDTIYF	TGTGCCAGCAGCGGATCCGGGACCTTTGGCGACACCATATATTTT
few	.	TRBJ2-7	TRBV28	CASSQLKDMAAF	TGTGCCAGCAGTCAATTAAAGGACATGGCAGCGTTC
few	.	TRBJ1-5	TRBV11-2	CASSLGVGSNQPQHF	TGTGCCAGCAGCTTAGGTGTGGGGAGCAATCAGCCCCAGCATTTT
.	.	TRBJ2-2	TRBV24-1	CATAYSGAETGELFF	TGTGCCACAGCCTACTCAGGGGCAGAGACCGGGGAGCTGTTTTTT
.	.	TRBJ2-4	TRBV15	CATSRDLGLGKNIQYF	TGTGCCACCAGCAGAGATCTTGGCTTGGGCAAAAACATTCAGTACTTC
many	TRBD1	TRBJ1-6	TRBV10-3	CAISDRGNSPLHF	TGTGCCATCAGCGACAGGGGAAATTCACCCCTCCACTTT
many	TRBD2	TRBJ2-7	TRBV20-1	CSAKLPAGGYEQYF	TGCAGTGCGAAGTTACCAGCGGGAGGATACGAGCAGTACTTC
many	.	TRBJ2-3	TRBV24-1	CATGVTDTQYF	TGTGCCACTGGGGTCACAGATACGCAGTATTTT
many	.	TRBJ2-2	TRBV5-4	CASSLNRGELFF	TGTGCCAGCAGCCTGAATCGAGGGGAGCTGTTTTTT
many	TRBD2	TRBJ2-2	TRBV12-3/TRBV12-4	CASSSGLAGSGELFF	TGTGCCAGCAGTTCGGGACTAGCGGGCTCCGGGGAGCTGTTTTTT
many	.	TRBJ2-1	TRBV3-1	CASSQLVYNEQFF	TGTGCCAGCAGCCAACTAGTTTACAATGAGCAGTTCTTC
many	TRBD1	TRBJ1-5	TRBV20-1	CSAKIQGAPNQPQHF	TGCAGTGCTAAGATCCAGGGGGCTCCAAATCAGCCCCAGCATTTT
few	.	TRBJ1-4	TRBV4-1	CASSQIATLPLRNEKLFF	TGCGCCAGCAGCCAAATCGCGACGCTCCCCCTCAGGAATGAAAAACTGTTTTTT
many	.	TRBJ2-7	TRBV7-9	CASSSGSTYEQYF	TGTGCCAGCAGCTCGGGATCAACCTACGAGCAGTACTTC
many	TRBD2	TRBJ2-5	TRBV4-1	CASSPLFGGSMETQYF	TGCGCCAGCAGCCCCCTATTTGGCGGGAGTATGGAGACCCAGTACTTC
.	TRBD1	TRBJ1-2	TRBV15	CATSRSRDRYGYTF	TGTGCCACCAGCAGATCCCGGGACAGATATGGCTACACCTTC
many	.	TRBJ2-5	TRBV6-4	CASSGQAGETQYF	TGTGCCAGCAGTGGACAGGCGGGAGAGACCCAGTACTTC
few	.	TRBJ1-3	TRBV19	CASQTVRNTIYF	TGTGCCAGTCAGACGGTGCGAAACACCATATATTTT
many	.	TRBJ2-5	TRBV20-1	CSAQKGWETQYF	TGCAGTGCTCAGAAGGGGTGGGAGACCCAGTACTTC
many	TRBD1	TRBJ1-1	TRBV5-1	CASSLGTGRRNTEAFF	TGCGCCAGCAGCTTAGGGACAGGTAGACGGAACACTGAAGCTTTCTTT
.	TRBD1	TRBJ2-5	TRBV5-4	CASSSGQGGQETQYF	TGTGCCAGCAGCTCGGGACAGGGAGGGCAAGAGACCCAGTACTTC
many	TRBD2	TRBJ2-3	TRBV4-1	CASSQVLAGGGDTQYF	TGCGCCAGCAGCCAAGTACTAGCGGGAGGGGGAGATACGCAGTATTTT
many	TRBD1	TRBJ2-6	TRBV7-9	CASSLATGGSGANVLTF	TGTGCCAGCAGCTTAGCGACAGGGGGGTCTGGGGCCAACGTCCTGACTTTC